The entry below gives a single TCR beta chain sequence along with its context. The data belong to a study of blood T cell repertoires in COVID-19. Across the whole study: Samples of COVID-19 (acute and convalescent) were obtained from the United States, Italy and Spain. From T cells, B-cell-depleted T cells, or PBMCs came the material, which was cDNA or gDNA.

Trimming removed 4 bases from V and 7 bases from J, with 9 bases in between. The CDR3 spans 12 residues. The germline CDR1 and CDR2 sequences are SGHRS and YFSETQ. The authors' processing: Quantification of nucleated cells was approximated via reference gene primer amplification. Assay: immunoSEQ multiplex PCR; the TCRdb copy retains only in-frame clones and omits some. V, J and clone size reflect that table, while D and trimming were determined from the DNA. The sample shows roughly 71,000 clones, 84% of them seen only once. The chain couples TRBV5-1 to TRBJ2-1; no clear D gene. The sample was peripheral blood. The sequence came from a man aged 50-59 years with active COVID-19. The DNA for the CDR3 is TGCGCCAGCAGCGTCCCGGGTAATGAGCAGTTCTTC. Its translation: CASSVPGNEQFF.